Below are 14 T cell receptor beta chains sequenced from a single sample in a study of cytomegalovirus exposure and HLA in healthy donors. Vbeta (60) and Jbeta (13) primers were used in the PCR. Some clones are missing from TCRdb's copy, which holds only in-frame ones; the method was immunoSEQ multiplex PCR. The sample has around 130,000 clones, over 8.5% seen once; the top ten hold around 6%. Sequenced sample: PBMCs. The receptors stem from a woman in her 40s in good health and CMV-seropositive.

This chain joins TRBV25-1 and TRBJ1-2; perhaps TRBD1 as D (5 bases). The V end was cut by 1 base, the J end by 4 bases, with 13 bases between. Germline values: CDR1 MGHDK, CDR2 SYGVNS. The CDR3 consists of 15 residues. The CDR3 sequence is CASSEWVRDSYGYTF. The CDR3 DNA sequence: TGTGCCAGCAGTGAATGGGTCAGGGACTCCTATGGCTACACCTTC.

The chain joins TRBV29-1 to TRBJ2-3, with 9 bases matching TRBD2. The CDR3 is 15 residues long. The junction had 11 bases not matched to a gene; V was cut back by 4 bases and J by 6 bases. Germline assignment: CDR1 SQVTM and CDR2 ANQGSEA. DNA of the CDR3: TGCAGCGTTGTGCGAGTAGCGGGGGTAGCGGATACGCAGTATTTT. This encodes CSVVRVAGVADTQYF.

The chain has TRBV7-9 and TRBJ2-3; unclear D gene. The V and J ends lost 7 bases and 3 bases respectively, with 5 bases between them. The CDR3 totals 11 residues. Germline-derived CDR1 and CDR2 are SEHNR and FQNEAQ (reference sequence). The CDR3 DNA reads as TGTGCCAGCATCCAAACAGATACGCAGTATTTT. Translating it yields CASIQTDTQYF.

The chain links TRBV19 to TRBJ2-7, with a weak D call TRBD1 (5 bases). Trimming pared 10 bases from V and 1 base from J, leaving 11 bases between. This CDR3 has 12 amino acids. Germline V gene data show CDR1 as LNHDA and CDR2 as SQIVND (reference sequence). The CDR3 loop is CATSQGSYEQYF. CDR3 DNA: TGTGCCACCTCTCAGGGATCCTACGAGCAGTACTTC.

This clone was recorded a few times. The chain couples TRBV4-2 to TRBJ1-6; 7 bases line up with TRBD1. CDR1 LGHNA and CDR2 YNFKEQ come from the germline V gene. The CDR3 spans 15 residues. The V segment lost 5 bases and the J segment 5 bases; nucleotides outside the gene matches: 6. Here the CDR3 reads CASSSRDSDNSPLHF. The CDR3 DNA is TGTGCCAGCAGCTCCCGGGACAGTGATAATTCACCCCTCCACTTT.

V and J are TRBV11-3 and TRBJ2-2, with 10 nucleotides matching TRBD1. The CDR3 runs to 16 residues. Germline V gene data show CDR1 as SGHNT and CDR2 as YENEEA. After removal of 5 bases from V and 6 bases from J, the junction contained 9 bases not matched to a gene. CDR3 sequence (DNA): TGTGCCAGCAGCGGAACCGGGACAGGGGTCCCCGGGGAGCTGTTTTTT. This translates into CASSGTGTGVPGELFF.

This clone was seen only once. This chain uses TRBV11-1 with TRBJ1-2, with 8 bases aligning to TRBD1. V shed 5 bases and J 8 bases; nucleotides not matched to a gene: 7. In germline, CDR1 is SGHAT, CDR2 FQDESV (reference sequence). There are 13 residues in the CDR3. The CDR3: CASSLGQGDGYTF. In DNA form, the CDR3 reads TGTGCCAGCAGCCTCGGACAGGGAGACGGCTACACCTTC.

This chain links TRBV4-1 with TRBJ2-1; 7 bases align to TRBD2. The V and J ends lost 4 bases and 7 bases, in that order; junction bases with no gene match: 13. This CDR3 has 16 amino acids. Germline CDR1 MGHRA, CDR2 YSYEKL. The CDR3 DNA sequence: TGCGCCAGCAGCCCCCCAGCGGGGAAGAGGACGAATGAGCAGTTCTTC. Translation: CASSPPAGKRTNEQFF.

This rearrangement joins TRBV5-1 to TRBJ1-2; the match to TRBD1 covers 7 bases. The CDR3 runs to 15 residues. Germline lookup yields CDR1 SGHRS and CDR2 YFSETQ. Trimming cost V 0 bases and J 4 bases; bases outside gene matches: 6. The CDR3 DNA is TGCGCCAGCAGCTTGGGGGACACAGGGGCCTATGGCTACACCTTC. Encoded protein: CASSLGDTGAYGYTF.

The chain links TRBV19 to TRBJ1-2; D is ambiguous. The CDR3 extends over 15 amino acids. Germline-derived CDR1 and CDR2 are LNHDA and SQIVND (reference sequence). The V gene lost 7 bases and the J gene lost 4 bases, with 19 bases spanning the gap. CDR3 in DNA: TGTGCCAGTACCCGGGTTACTTCAAGCTTCTATGGCTACACCTTC. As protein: CASTRVTSSFYGYTF.

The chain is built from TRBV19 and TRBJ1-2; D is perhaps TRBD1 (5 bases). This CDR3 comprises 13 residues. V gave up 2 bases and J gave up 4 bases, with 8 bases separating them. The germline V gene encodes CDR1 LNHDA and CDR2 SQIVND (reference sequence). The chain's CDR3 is CASSIQGSYGYTF. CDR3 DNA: TGTGCCAGTAGTATACAGGGCTCCTATGGCTACACCTTC. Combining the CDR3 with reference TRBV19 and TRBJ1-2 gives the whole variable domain DGGITQSPKYLFRKEGQNVTLSCEQNLNHDAMYWYRQDPGQGLRLIYYSQIVNDFQKGDIAEGYSVSREKKESFPLTVTSAQKNPTAFYLCASSIQGSYGYTFGSGTRLTVV.

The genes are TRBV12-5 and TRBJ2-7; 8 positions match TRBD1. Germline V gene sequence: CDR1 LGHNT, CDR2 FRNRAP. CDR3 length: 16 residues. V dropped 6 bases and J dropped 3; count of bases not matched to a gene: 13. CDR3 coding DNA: TGTGCTAGTGGGGGCCTTACGGGACAGGTGGGCTACGAGCAGTACTTC. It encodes CASGGLTGQVGYEQYF.

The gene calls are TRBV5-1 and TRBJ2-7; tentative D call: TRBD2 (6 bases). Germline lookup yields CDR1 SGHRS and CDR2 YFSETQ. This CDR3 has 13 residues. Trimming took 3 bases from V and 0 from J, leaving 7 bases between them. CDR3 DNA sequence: TGCGCCAGCAGCTCGGGGGACTCCTACGAGCAGTACTTC. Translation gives CASSSGDSYEQYF.

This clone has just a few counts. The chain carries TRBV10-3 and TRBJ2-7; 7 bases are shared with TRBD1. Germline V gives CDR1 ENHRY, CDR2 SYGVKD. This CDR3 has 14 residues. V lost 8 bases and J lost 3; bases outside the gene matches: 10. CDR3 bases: TGTGCCATCGCCAACACAGGGGATGGCTACGAGCAGTACTTC. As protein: CAIANTGDGYEQYF.